What follows are 24 T cell receptor beta chains derived from one specimen sequenced in a study of molecular identifiers for immune sequencing clone quantification. Via MiXCR, TCRdb re-called the PCR reads, giving one row per CDR3 protein. The sample has approximately 680,000 distinct CDR3 sequences; 25% are singletons. The sample was naive CD8+ T cells from blood, with Jurkat cell RNA spiked in. Subset of the sample: FACS-sorted CD8+CD4-CCR7+CD45RA+ naive T cells. These receptors all stem from a human donor in good health. Some libraries in this study had Jurkat cell RNA spiked in.

About this clonotype: A read error may produce the germline difference seen at one junction end. This CDR3 reads CASSLAAEVETQHF. CDR3 coding DNA: TGTGCCAGCAGCTTAGCGGCAGAGGTGGAGACCCAGCACTTC. The V gene is TRBV7-9, the J gene TRBJ2-5; no definite D call. Looked up from germline, CDR1 is SEHNR and CDR2 is FQNEAQ (reference sequence). The CDR3 contains 14 residues.

This clonotype was seen only a few times. This chain joins TRBV4-3 and TRBJ2-1; D possibly matches TRBD1 or TRBD2 (5 bases each). Germline-derived CDR1 and CDR2 are LGHNA and YSLEER. The CDR3 runs 15 residues. V was pared by 2 bases and J by 8 bases, with 16 bases between. In DNA form, the CDR3 reads TGCGCCAGCAGCCAATGGGACCAGGAAGTCCATGAGCAGTTCTTC. Its translation is CASSQWDQEVHEQFF.

This clonotype came up a few times. This chain uses TRBV11-2 with TRBJ2-5; 8 bases are a match to TRBD1. The CDR3 is made up of 16 amino acids. V shed 4 bases and J 5 bases; nucleotides not matched to a gene: 12. Germline CDR1 reads SGHAT; CDR2 reads FQNNGV. The CDR3 DNA is TGTGCCAGCAGCTCGCACCGGGACAGGTCCGCGGAGACCCAGTACTTC. It encodes CASSSHRDRSAETQYF.

The gene calls are TRBV28 and TRBJ1-1; D gene unclear. Deletions cut 6 bases from V and 1 base from J, with 15 bases between. CDR1 MDHEN and CDR2 SYDVKM come from the germline V gene. CDR3 length equals 15 residues. This chain's CDR3 is CASSPGRIRNTEAFF. As DNA, the CDR3 is TGTGCCAGCAGCCCCGGCAGAATCAGGAACACTGAAGCTTTCTTT.

V and J are TRBV19 and TRBJ1-5, with D possibly matching TRBD1 (5 bases). The V end was cut by 3 bases, the J end by 9 bases, with 12 bases between. Germline lookup yields CDR1 LNHDA and CDR2 SQIVND (reference sequence). The length of the CDR3 is 13 residues. The CDR3 region is CASSIGGFRPQHF. As DNA, the CDR3 is TGTGCCAGTAGTATCGGGGGATTCAGGCCCCAGCATTTT.

There are many counts of this clonotype. This chain links TRBV28 with TRBJ2-7; D may match TRBD1 or TRBD2 (5 bases each). Trimming took 3 bases from V and 5 from J, leaving 17 bases between them. The length of the CDR3 is 15 residues. Germline lookup yields CDR1 MDHEN and CDR2 SYDVKM. The CDR3 DNA reads TGTGCCAGCAGTTTTAGGGACCAGGGCACCCACGAGCAGTACTTC. Translating it yields CASSFRDQGTHEQYF.

The sample holds a few counts of this clonotype. The rearrangement joins TRBV25-1 to TRBJ2-5; 8 bases are shared with TRBD1. CDR3 length: 15 residues. Losses at the gene ends were 6 bases for V and 3 bases for J; bases not matched to a gene: 9. Germline V gene lookup returns CDR1 MGHDK and CDR2 SYGVNS. CDR3 DNA sequence: TGTGCCAGCAGAAAAGGACAGGGAGGTGAAGAGACCCAGTACTTC. Its translation is CASRKGQGGEETQYF.

The chain employs TRBV19 and TRBJ1-5; no definite D call. The CDR3 has 14 amino acids. Germline CDR1 LNHDA, CDR2 SQIVND (reference sequence). V dropped 3 bases and J dropped 6 bases, with 12 bases sitting between them. CDR3 in amino acids: CASSISGFGQPQHF. The CDR3 nucleotides read TGTGCCAGTAGTATCTCGGGTTTCGGTCAGCCCCAGCATTTT.

This clonotype was counted ten times or more. The chain couples TRBV20-1 to TRBJ2-5; D is ambiguous. This CDR3 region has 12 residues. From germline, CDR1 is DFQATT and CDR2 SNEGSKA (reference sequence). V was cut by 6 bases and J by 4 bases, with 12 bases left in between. The CDR3 reads CSASHRAETQYF. CDR3 sequence (DNA): TGCAGTGCCAGCCATAGGGCAGAGACCCAGTACTTC.

The chain couples TRBV5-6 to TRBJ2-2; no reliable D call. V was clipped by 0 bases and J by 11 bases, with 11 bases between them. The CDR3 is 13 residues long. CDR1 is SGHDT and CDR2 is YYEEEE in the germline V gene. The CDR3 reads CASSLGRTPELFF. The CDR3 DNA sequence: TGTGCCAGCAGCTTGGGCAGGACCCCAGAGCTGTTTTTT.

On this clonotype: This may stem from a read error, because a much larger clone lies one nucleotide away. The V call is TRBV3-1, the J call TRBJ2-7; D assignment may be TRBD1 or TRBD2 (5 bases each). CDR1 is LGHDT, CDR2 YNNKEL, per germline (reference sequence). The CDR3 loop spans 13 amino acids. The CDR3 spells CASSIGAPYERYF. CDR3 DNA sequence: TGTGCCAGCAGCATCGGGGCCCCCTACGAGCGGTACTTC.

This clonotype was detected a few times. The gene calls are TRBV10-3 and TRBJ1-5; 7 bases fit TRBD1. Germline V gene data show CDR1 as ENHRY and CDR2 as SYGVKD. V trimming: 4 bases; J trimming: 3 bases; junction bases outside the gene matches: 9. This CDR3 has 16 amino acids. The CDR3 DNA is TGTGCCATCAGTGCCGGTACTACAGGGGACAATCAGCCCCAGCATTTT. It translates to CAISAGTTGDNQPQHF.

This clonotype was seen repeatedly, ten times or more. The gene calls are TRBV3-1 and TRBJ1-1, with D unclear. The CDR3 extends over 14 amino acids. Germline V gives CDR1 LGHDT, CDR2 YNNKEL (reference sequence). The germline V and J ends were trimmed by 4 bases and 7 bases, with 16 bases remaining between them. The CDR3 region is CASSPREATLEAFF. The CDR3, as DNA: TGTGCCAGCAGCCCGCGGGAGGCAACCCTTGAAGCTTTCTTT. Looking up the rest from reference TRBV3-1 and TRBJ1-1 gives the full variable domain: DTAVSQTPKYLVTQMGNDKSIKCEQNLGHDTMYWYKQDSKKFLKIMFSYNNKELIINETVPNRFSPKSPDKAHLNLHINSLELGDSAVYFCASSPREATLEAFFGQGTRLTVV.

This clonotype was observed many times. The gene calls are TRBV6-5 and TRBJ2-2; D gene uncertain. V lost 6 bases to trimming and J lost 5 bases, with 16 bases between them. The CDR3 runs 15 residues. Germline V lookup: CDR1 MNHEY, CDR2 SVGAGI. This chain's CDR3 is CASSEQPGSTGELFF. The CDR3 nucleotides are TGTGCCAGCAGCGAACAGCCAGGTTCGACCGGGGAGCTGTTTTTT.

The CDR3 loop is CASDGQGGNEQFF. The CDR3 nucleotides are TGTGCCAGCGATGGACAGGGTGGCAATGAGCAGTTCTTC. This sequence joins TRBV12-3 or TRBV12-4 and TRBJ2-1; 8 bases agree with TRBD1. V dropped 8 bases and J dropped 6; count of bases not matched to a gene: 6. The CDR3 sequence is 13 residues long.

This clonotype has a handful of counts. The chain employs TRBV2 and TRBJ2-1; 10 bases match TRBD1. V lost 5 bases and J lost 6; bases outside the gene matches: 4. Germline lookup yields CDR1 SNHLY and CDR2 FYNNEI. This CDR3 spans 14 amino acids. CDR3 residues: CASSTWTGGNEQFF. CDR3 DNA: TGTGCCAGCAGTACCTGGACAGGGGGCAATGAGCAGTTCTTC.

This clonotype was detected many times. The rearrangement uses TRBV28 and TRBJ2-1; tentative D call: TRBD1 (5 bases). Trimming stripped 10 bases from V and 3 bases from J, with 16 bases between. The CDR3 is 14 residues long. From germline, CDR1 is MDHEN and CDR2 SYDVKM. This CDR3 is CATQDRNHYNEQFF. CDR3 DNA sequence: TGTGCCACCCAAGACAGAAACCACTACAATGAGCAGTTCTTC.

In the case of this clonotype: Given a much more abundant clone one base away, this may be a read error. The chain couples TRBV7-2 to TRBJ2-7; 8 bases fit TRBD2. Germline CDR1 SGHTA, CDR2 FQGNSA. This CDR3 is 14 amino acids long. CDR3 residues: CASSFGGAPYAQYF. As DNA, the CDR3 is TGTGCCAGCAGCTTCGGGGGGGCCCCCTACGCGCAGTACTTC.

This clonotype was recorded at least ten times. The chain uses TRBV28 and TRBJ1-5; D possibly corresponds to TRBD1 (5 bases). Between the trimmed V and J ends, which lost 6 bases and 2 bases, there was a span of 17 bases. The length of the CDR3 is 16 residues. Germline CDR1 and CDR2: MDHEN and SYDVKM. The CDR3 loop is CASRLQGAYRNQPQHF. CDR3 nucleotide sequence: TGTGCCAGCAGACTCCAGGGTGCATACCGCAATCAGCCCCAGCATTTT.

The chain combines TRBV2 with TRBJ1-1; possibly TRBD1 for D (5 bases). Germline V lookup: CDR1 SNHLY, CDR2 FYNNEI. V shed 7 bases and J shed 4 bases, with 16 bases lying between them. CDR3 size: 14 residues. CDR3 sequence (DNA): TGTGCCAGCAACCCCCGTGGGGGTCCCACTGAAGCTTTCTTT. As protein: CASNPRGGPTEAFF.

In this sample, this clonotype turned up many times. This rearrangement joins TRBV27 to TRBJ2-7; 11 positions match TRBD2. The germline CDR1 and CDR2 sequences are MNHEY and SMNVEV (reference sequence). The CDR3 covers 13 residues. Losses at the gene ends were 6 bases for V and 6 bases for J; bases not matched to a gene: 4. CDR3 protein: CASRPTSGSEQYF. In DNA, the CDR3 is TGTGCCAGCAGACCAACTAGCGGGAGCGAGCAGTACTTC.

This clonotype was seen only a few times. The chain is built from TRBV27 and TRBJ2-7; 8 nucleotides agree with TRBD1. J was trimmed by 2 bases and V by 8 bases; bases with no gene match: 2. The CDR3 covers 12 residues. CDR1 and CDR2 from the germline V gene are MNHEY and SMNVEV (reference sequence). The CDR3 protein is CASATGAYEQYF. DNA for the CDR3: TGTGCCAGCGCGACAGGGGCCTACGAGCAGTACTTC.

A few counts support this clonotype. This rearrangement joins TRBV19 to TRBJ2-3, with TRBD2 matching 8 bases. CDR1 and CDR2 (germline): LNHDA, SQIVND (reference sequence). J gave up 5 bases and V 1 base, and 5 bases lay outside the gene matches. CDR3 length: 15 residues. The CDR3 spells CASSIAGGPQDTQYF. DNA of the CDR3: TGTGCCAGTAGTATAGCGGGAGGGCCGCAAGATACGCAGTATTTT.

A word on this clonotype: This could be a read error, since a much larger clone is one nucleotide away. The CDR3 sequence: CATSGTEARLATSTDTQYF. The CDR3 DNA is TGTGCCACCAGTGGGACAGAGGCTCGACTAGCGACTAGCACAGATACGCAGTATTTT. The chain recombines TRBV24-1 with TRBJ2-3; 8 positions agree with TRBD2. The CDR3 sequence is 19 residues long. The germline V gene has CDR1 KGHDR and CDR2 SFDVKD. V dropped 5 bases and J dropped 0; count of bases not matched to a gene: 15.